The 31 T cell receptor beta chains below come from one sample, sequenced in a study of T-cell reconstitution after alpha-beta-depleted transplantation in children. The TCRbeta library incorporated unique molecular identifiers. MiXCR was run by TCRdb on the PCR reads, yielding one entry per CDR3 protein. Among some 310,000 distinct CDR3 sequences listed, roughly 25% were seen once. This material consisted of PBMCs, mostly from graft donor cells, taken 180 days after TCRalphabeta/CD19-depleted stem cell transplant. Receptors were obtained from a male patient under 18 who had a stem cell transplant for acute lymphoblastic leukemia, so the T cells may come from the graft donor.

This clonotype was detected a few times. The chain recombines TRBV4-1 with TRBJ2-1, with a tentative D call TRBD2 (6 bases). V lost 3 bases and J lost 4, with 13 bases in between. This CDR3 region has 15 residues. Germline CDR1 reads MGHRA; CDR2 reads YSYEKL. In DNA form, the CDR3 reads TGCGCCAGCAGCCAGCACCCGGGGACTTACAATGAGCAGTTCTTC. Translation gives CASSQHPGTYNEQFF.

On this clonotype itself: Mismatch with germline at one junction end may stem from a read error. The chain combines TRBV18 with TRBJ1-5; 10 nucleotides match TRBD1. CDR1 KGHSH and CDR2 LQKENI come from the germline V gene. The CDR3 runs to 12 residues. DNA of the CDR3: TGTGCCAGCTCGCCAAAGCGGGACAGGGGCCCCTTT. Protein sequence: CASSPKRDRGPF.

V is TRBV5-1 and J is TRBJ1-6; 9 bases line up with TRBD1. The germline V gene encodes CDR1 SGHRS and CDR2 YFSETQ. The ends lost 1 base at V and 5 bases at J; junction bases unmatched: 7. CDR3 size: 17 residues. The CDR3 protein is CASSLRTGDLHNSPLHF. The DNA for the CDR3 is TGCGCCAGCAGCTTGAGGACAGGGGACCTTCATAATTCACCCCTCCACTTT.

CDR3 sequence: CASSLGQVSYNEQFF. The CDR3 nucleotides read TGCGCCAGCAGCTTGGGACAGGTCTCCTACAATGAGCAGTTCTTC. The V gene is TRBV5-1, the J gene TRBJ2-1, with D tentatively TRBD1 (6 bases). Germline V gene data show CDR1 as SGHRS and CDR2 as YFSETQ. V gave up 0 bases and J gave up 0 bases, with 7 bases separating them. The CDR3 runs to 15 residues.

Only a few counts were recorded for this clonotype. The chain couples TRBV12-3 or TRBV12-4 to TRBJ2-5, with TRBD2 matching 11 bases. With V trimmed by 5 bases and J by 0 bases, 5 bases remained unmatched. This CDR3 region has 16 residues. The chain's CDR3 is CASSQGLAANQETQYF. DNA for the CDR3: TGTGCCAGCAGTCAGGGACTAGCGGCAAACCAAGAGACCCAGTACTTC.

The chain is built from TRBV25-1 and TRBJ2-5; possible D gene TRBD1, 7 bases. Germline V gene sequence: CDR1 MGHDK, CDR2 SYGVNS. V lost 7 bases and J 2 bases, leaving 17 bases between the germline ends. The CDR3 is 15 amino acids. DNA of the CDR3: TGTGCCAGCACCCGCGGGACAGCTTCTCAAGAGACCCAGTACTTC. Translated, it gives CASTRGTASQETQYF.

J is TRBJ1-6 and V is TRBV28, with 7 bases identical to TRBD1. The germline V gene encodes CDR1 MDHEN and CDR2 SYDVKM. The CDR3 totals 14 residues. V shed 8 bases, J shed 6 bases, and the junction held 7 bases outside the gene matches. CDR3 loop: CASLPGTANSPLHF. DNA of the CDR3: TGTGCCAGCCTACCAGGGACAGCTAATTCACCCCTCCACTTT.

As to this clonotype: The CDR3 does not close with the conserved phenylalanine or tryptophan, likely indicating a read error. The gene calls are TRBV7-3 and TRBJ2-3; 9 bases line up with TRBD2. Germline V gene sequence: CDR1 SGHTA, CDR2 FQGTGA. This CDR3 is built from 13 residues. Trimming at V came to 5 bases and at J to 8 bases, leaving 5 bases not matched to a gene. The CDR3 DNA follows: TGTGCCAGCAGCCAGGGACTAGCTGCTACGCAGTATATT. Residues: CASSQGLAATQYI.

This clonotype was detected a few times. This rearrangement joins TRBV10-2 to TRBJ2-4; D is unclear. The CDR3 has 16 amino acids. Germline CDR1 WSHSY, CDR2 SAAADI. Deletions cut 8 bases from V and 0 bases from J, with 17 bases between. In DNA form, the CDR3 reads TGCGCCAGCCGACGAGAGTCAGGTCTAGCCAAAAACATTCAGTACTTC. Translated, it gives CASRRESGLAKNIQYF.

This clonotype was recorded once. V gene TRBV6-5 combines with J gene TRBJ2-7; D is unclear. Looked up from germline, CDR1 is MNHEY and CDR2 is SVGAGI. V gave up 0 bases and J gave up 3 bases, with 12 bases separating them. This CDR3 comprises 15 residues. The CDR3 DNA follows: TGTGCCAGCAGTTACTCGATCAGTGATATCTACGAGCAGTACTTC. Its protein product is CASSYSISDIYEQYF.

The chain combines TRBV15 with TRBJ1-3, with D unresolved. Trimming left V 5 bases short and J 4 bases short, with 12 bases between. The germline CDR1 and CDR2 sequences are LNHNV and YYDKDF (reference sequence). The CDR3 runs to 14 residues. The CDR3 sequence: CATSYSPMGNTIYF. DNA for the CDR3: TGTGCCACCAGCTATAGCCCAATGGGAAACACCATATATTTT.

This clonotype was picked up a small number of times. The chain uses TRBV7-6 and TRBJ1-5; D not resolved. The germline CDR1 and CDR2 sequences are SGHVS and FNYEAQ. The CDR3 extends over 12 amino acids. V lost 5 bases and J 5 bases, leaving 7 bases between the germline ends. In DNA, the CDR3 is TGTGCCAGCAGCCTCCCGTATCAGCCCCAGCATTTT. Translation: CASSLPYQPQHF.

This clonotype has a handful of counts. This chain links TRBV20-1 with TRBJ2-7; D may match TRBD1 or TRBD2 (5 bases each). This CDR3 is built from 12 residues. Trimming pared 4 bases from V and 7 bases from J, leaving 14 bases between. CDR1 is DFQATT and CDR2 is SNEGSKA in the germline V gene (reference sequence). CDR3 loop: CSAKGDRAEQYF. The CDR3 DNA reads TGCAGTGCTAAAGGGGACCGGGCTGAGCAGTACTTC.

This clonotype showed up just a few times. The V call is TRBV27, the J call TRBJ2-7; weak D call: TRBD1 (6 bases). Germline values: CDR1 MNHEY, CDR2 SMNVEV (reference sequence). The CDR3 loop spans 12 amino acids. The V end was cut by 5 bases, the J end by 3 bases, with 8 bases between. CDR3 DNA: TGTGCCAGCAGTGAACAGGGCTACGAGCAGTACTTC. Residues: CASSEQGYEQYF.

The V and J genes are TRBV14 and TRBJ2-1, with 9 bases fitting TRBD2. Germline V gene lookup returns CDR1 SGHDN and CDR2 FVKESK. The CDR3 runs 14 residues. V shed 6 bases, J shed 12 bases, and the junction held 12 bases outside the gene matches. CDR3 nucleotides: TGTGCCAGCAGAATGGAATATAGCGGGAGTGGGCAGTTCTTC. It codes for CASRMEYSGSGQFF.

This clonotype has a handful of counts. V usage is TRBV6-5 and J usage is TRBJ2-3; a weak D match, TRBD2 (6 bases). Trimming removed 2 bases at V and 0 bases at J, with 9 bases between. Germline loops: CDR1 MNHEY, CDR2 SVGAGI. The CDR3 has 15 residues. As DNA, the CDR3 is TGTGCCAGCAGTTACATAGCGGCTAGCACAGATACGCAGTATTTT. Protein product: CASSYIAASTDTQYF.

This clonotype was seen only a few times. V is TRBV5-1 and J is TRBJ2-7; possible D gene TRBD2, 6 bases. The ends were cut back, 3 bases at V and 0 bases at J, with 13 bases in the middle. Germline CDR1 SGHRS, CDR2 YFSETQ. The CDR3 runs 15 residues. As DNA, the CDR3 is TGCGCCAGCAGCTGGGGAGGAATCAGCTCCTACGAGCAGTACTTC. Residues: CASSWGGISSYEQYF. Variable domain in full (rest from reference TRBV5-1 and TRBJ2-7): KAGVTQTPRYLIKTRGQQVTLSCSPISGHRSVSWYQQTPGQGLQFLFEYFSETQRNKGNFPGRFSGRQFSNSRSEMNVSTLELGDSALYLCASSWGGISSYEQYFGPGTRLTVT.

In this sample, this clonotype turned up a few times. This chain links TRBV11-1 with TRBJ2-5; TRBD2 matches 8 bases. After removal of 3 bases from V and 4 bases from J, the junction contained 1 base not matched to a gene. Germline CDR1 is SGHAT and CDR2 is FQDESV (reference sequence). The CDR3 runs to 13 residues. The CDR3 sequence: CASSFGLAETQYF. The CDR3, as DNA: TGTGCCAGCAGCTTTGGACTAGCAGAGACCCAGTACTTC.

This clonotype was seen only a few times. The rearrangement uses TRBV3-1 and TRBJ2-1, with 11 bases that match TRBD2. The germline gives CDR1 LGHDT, CDR2 YNNKEL (reference sequence). The CDR3 sequence is 16 residues long. V gave up 0 bases and J gave up 6 bases; unmatched junction bases: 4. In DNA form, the CDR3 reads TGTGCCAGCAGCCAAGAGGGGGGGACTAGCGGCAATGAGCAGTTCTTC. Its protein is CASSQEGGTSGNEQFF.

This clonotype was counted only a few times. The V and J genes are TRBV7-7 and TRBJ2-7; D is ambiguous. CDR1 is SSHAT, CDR2 FNYEAQ, per germline (reference sequence). Trimming left V 3 bases short and J 3 bases short, with 12 bases between. This CDR3 has 14 amino acids. The CDR3 is CASSFGVGNYEQYF. DNA for the CDR3: TGTGCCAGCAGCTTTGGAGTGGGCAACTACGAGCAGTACTTC.

This rearrangement joins TRBV3-1 to TRBJ1-1; tentative D call: TRBD1 (6 bases). This CDR3 region has 15 residues. V was clipped by 6 bases and J by 0 bases, with 14 bases between them. Germline assignment: CDR1 LGHDT and CDR2 YNNKEL (reference sequence). The CDR3 DNA reads TGTGCCAGCAGGAAGTTTACAGGGATGAACACTGAAGCTTTCTTT. Its translation: CASRKFTGMNTEAFF. Variable domain in full (rest from reference TRBV3-1 and TRBJ1-1): DTAVSQTPKYLVTQMGNDKSIKCEQNLGHDTMYWYKQDSKKFLKIMFSYNNKELIINETVPNRFSPKSPDKAHLNLHINSLELGDSAVYFCASRKFTGMNTEAFFGQGTRLTVV.

This clonotype was seen more than once but under ten times. This chain connects TRBV19 to TRBJ2-7, with 15 positions matching TRBD2. The V segment lost 6 bases and the J segment 10 bases; nucleotides outside the gene matches: 7. Germline assignment: CDR1 LNHDA and CDR2 SQIVND (reference sequence). The CDR3 spans 14 residues. For the CDR3, the DNA is TGTGCCAGTAGCGCCGGGACTAGCGGGAGGTTACAGTACTTC. This sequence encodes CASSAGTSGRLQYF.

The chain has TRBV12-3 or TRBV12-4 and TRBJ2-7, with D perhaps assigned TRBD1 or TRBD2 (5 bases each). The CDR3 runs to 14 residues. Trimming removed 6 bases from V and 0 bases from J, with 12 bases in between. CDR3 in amino acids: CASRGRGRSYEQYF. For the CDR3, the DNA is TGTGCCAGCAGGGGACGGGGCCGCTCCTACGAGCAGTACTTC.

CDR3 protein: CASSRRGRDGKETQYF. The CDR3 DNA follows: TGTGCCAGCTCACGGCGGGGACGGGACGGCAAAGAGACCCAGTACTTC. This chain connects TRBV6-1 to TRBJ2-5; D possibly corresponds to TRBD2 (6 bases). The V gene lost 8 bases and the J gene lost 3 bases, with 22 bases spanning the gap. This CDR3 region has 16 residues. The germline gives CDR1 MNHNS, CDR2 SASEGT.

This clonotype came up many times. The V gene is TRBV7-3, the J gene TRBJ1-2, with 7 bases fitting TRBD1. The CDR3 runs 15 residues. Losses at the gene ends were 0 bases for V and 5 bases for J; bases not matched to a gene: 6. Germline CDR1 reads SGHTA; CDR2 reads FQGTGA. Here the CDR3 reads CASSLTRTGGYGYTF. The CDR3, as DNA: TGTGCCAGCAGCTTAACGAGGACAGGTGGATATGGCTACACCTTC. Complete variable domain (other parts from reference TRBV7-3 and TRBJ1-2): GAGVSQTPSNKVTEKGKYVELRCDPISGHTALYWYRQSLGQGPEFLIYFQGTGAADDSGLPNDRFFAVRPEGSVSTLKIQRTERGDSAVYLCASSLTRTGGYGYTFGSGTRLTVV.

DNA of the CDR3: TGTGCCAGCAGCCAACAGGGGGGCCCCTATAATTCACCCCTCCACTTT. This gives the protein CASSQQGGPYNSPLHF. The chain uses TRBV4-2 and TRBJ1-6, with 7 bases matching TRBD1. The J segment lost 2 bases and the V segment lost 2 bases, leaving 3 bases of the junction unmatched. The CDR3 is made up of 16 amino acids. The germline CDR1 and CDR2 sequences are LGHNA and YNFKEQ.

This clonotype was recorded only once. The chain combines TRBV19 with TRBJ2-1; tentative D call: TRBD2 (5 bases). The CDR3 runs to 13 residues. Germline V lookup: CDR1 LNHDA, CDR2 SQIVND (reference sequence). The V gene lost 4 bases and the J gene lost 12 bases, with 16 bases spanning the gap. The CDR3 region is CASSTLGRGRQFF. CDR3 sequence (DNA): TGTGCCAGTAGTACCCTGGGGAGAGGGAGGCAGTTCTTC.

V is TRBV16 and J is TRBJ2-1; 7 nucleotides match TRBD2. CDR1 and CDR2 (germline): KGHSY, FQNENV. The CDR3 is made up of 14 amino acids. After removal of 2 bases from V and 15 bases from J, the junction contained 13 bases not matched to a gene. As DNA, the CDR3 is TGTGCCAGCAGCCAAGGACCAGCGGGAAATCAGTGGTTCTTC. Its translation: CASSQGPAGNQWFF.

V and J are TRBV10-1 and TRBJ1-2; 9 positions agree with TRBD1. V was clipped by 3 bases and J by 5 bases; unmatched bases: 16. In germline, CDR1 is WNHNN, CDR2 SYGVQD (reference sequence). The CDR3 has 18 residues. The CDR3 sequence is CASSDLRLDRGGLYGYTF. CDR3 coding DNA: TGCGCCAGCAGTGACCTTCGGCTCGACAGGGGGGGGCTTTATGGCTACACCTTC.

This clonotype was counted between two and nine times. This sequence joins TRBV20-1 and TRBJ2-2, with a possible D match to TRBD1 (6 bases). V was shortened by 3 bases and J by 0 bases, with 17 bases between the two germline ends. Germline V gene lookup returns CDR1 DFQATT and CDR2 SNEGSKA (reference sequence). This CDR3 has 17 residues. CDR3 in amino acids: CSASPGQGPTNTGELFF. The CDR3 nucleotides are TGCAGTGCTAGCCCTGGGCAGGGGCCAACGAACACCGGGGAGCTGTTTTTT.

The chain employs TRBV7-8 and TRBJ2-7; D gene uncertain. Trimming stripped 5 bases from V and 2 bases from J, with 13 bases between. The CDR3 totals 14 residues. The germline V gene encodes CDR1 SGHVS and CDR2 FQNEAQ. The CDR3 protein is CASSIRVRPYEQYF. The CDR3 bases are TGTGCCAGCAGCATTAGAGTACGACCCTACGAGCAGTACTTC.